This T cell receptor beta chain came from a study of shared clonotypes between healthy human individuals. V was clipped by 4 bases and J by 1 base, with 13 bases between them. In germline, CDR1 is SGHTA, CDR2 FQGNSA. The CDR3 runs 15 residues. Every one of the donors was a Caucasian adult that lived in Nashville, Tennessee. General observations from the study: Measured sharing among donors was expected to vary with sequencing depth.

Unsorted PBMCs provided DNA that was sequenced on ten immunoSEQ deep assay plates. Sequencing used immunoSEQ multiplex PCR; TCRdb keeps in-frame clones, though not all of them. The profile shows roughly 490,000 clones, 76% of them singletons. Worth noting for this clone: Its matching antigen is unknown.

Sequencing input: PBMCs. The gene calls are TRBV7-2 and TRBJ2-5; either TRBD1 or TRBD2 may supply D (5 bases each). The receptor's source is a woman in her 40s in good health. Some clones in this sample may be carry-over from other donors' samples. In DNA form, the CDR3 reads TGTGCCAGCAGCTCACCCCGGGGCAGCCAAGAGACCCAGTACTTC. Translation gives CASSSPRGSQETQYF.